This TCR beta chain was sequenced for a study of blood T cell repertoires in COVID-19. Study-wide context: COVID-19 samples from acute and convalescent phases originated in the United States, Italy and Spain. PBMCs, B-cell-depleted T cells, or T cells were the source of the cDNA or gDNA that made up the material.

J gave up 0 bases and V 3 bases, and 11 bases lay outside the gene matches. Germline loops: CDR1 MNHEY, CDR2 SMNVEV (reference sequence). The CDR3 sequence is 19 residues long. Authors' analysis steps: Reference gene primer amplification in the assay estimated nucleated cell counts. Data came from immunoSEQ multiplex PCR; TCRdb stores just in-frame clones and leaves some out. V, J and clone size are taken as reported in that table, and D and trimming were inferred from the DNA itself. The sample lists approximately 210,000 clones; approximately 90% were seen once. The source is a man between 65 and 85 years old with acute or convalescent COVID-19. Sequenced sample: peripheral blood. The genes are TRBV27 and TRBJ2-6; 7 nucleotides agree with TRBD2. The CDR3 region is CASSLGSASGSSGANVLTF. CDR3 DNA sequence: TGTGCCAGCAGTTTGGGGTCCGCTAGCGGTAGCTCTGGGGCCAACGTCCTGACTTTC.